The 22 T cell receptor beta chains given below trace back to one sample, sequenced in a study of multiple sclerosis patients with progressive multifocal leukoencephalopathy. Repertoires were generated with immunoSEQ multiplex PCR, while TCRdb's copy carries only in-frame clones and drops some. The table lists fewer than 40,000 clones, about 88% of them singletons, with roughly 3.2% in the top ten. Noted time point: time of PML onset. The sequencing here drew on PBMCs, taken from a patient treated with natalizumab. Receptors were obtained from a human donor with progressive multifocal leukoencephalopathy.

V is TRBV28 and J is TRBJ1-1; D may be TRBD1 (6 bases). The CDR3 has 17 amino acids. The germline gives CDR1 MDHEN, CDR2 SYDVKM. V was shortened by 6 bases and J by 4 bases, with 24 bases between the two germline ends. This CDR3 reads CASRAGAIVGTGTEAFF. Here the CDR3 DNA reads TGTGCCAGCAGGGCGGGGGCGATAGTGGGCACGGGCACTGAAGCTTTCTTT.

This chain links TRBV4-1 with TRBJ2-1; TRBD2 is a possible D gene (6 bases). CDR3 length: 14 residues. The germline V and J ends were trimmed by 3 bases and 5 bases, with 11 bases remaining between them. From germline, CDR1 is MGHRA and CDR2 YSYEKL. In nucleotides, the CDR3 is TGCGCCAGCAGCCACAGCGGGCCTAACAATGAGCAGTTCTTC. Residues: CASSHSGPNNEQFF.

The V gene is TRBV19, the J gene TRBJ2-3; 11 bases line up with TRBD1. The CDR3 has 17 residues. The germline V gene encodes CDR1 LNHDA and CDR2 SQIVND (reference sequence). The junction had 11 bases not matched to a gene; V was cut back by 6 bases and J by 3 bases. CDR3 residues: CASSPRDRGVRTDTQYF. In nucleotides, the CDR3 is TGTGCCAGTAGCCCCCGGGACAGGGGGGTGAGGACAGATACGCAGTATTTT.

Note on this clone: A read error may account for a junction end that differs from germline. V is TRBV7-2 and J is TRBJ2-7; 9 bases match TRBD2. CDR1 and CDR2 (germline): SGHTA, FQGNSA. The CDR3 loop spans 15 amino acids. The CDR3 sequence is CASSSMGLASYGQYF. The CDR3 nucleotides read TGTGCCAGCAGCTCGATGGGACTAGCCTCCTACGGGCAGTACTTC.

J is TRBJ2-6 and V is TRBV5-5; TRBD1 aligns across 7 bases. The CDR3 is 16 residues long. The V and J ends lost 4 bases and 2 bases, in that order; junction bases with no gene match: 6. Germline values: CDR1 SGHKS, CDR2 YYEKEE (reference sequence). The CDR3 reads CASSLDRQTGANVLTF. The CDR3 region has the DNA TGTGCCAGCAGCCTGGACAGGCAGACTGGGGCCAACGTCCTGACTTTC.

The chain employs TRBV2 and TRBJ2-1; 9 bases agree with TRBD2. The CDR3 is 15 residues long. The germline CDR1 and CDR2 sequences are SNHLY and FYNNEI. V dropped 6 bases and J dropped 4; count of bases not matched to a gene: 7. In DNA, the CDR3 is TGTGCCAGCAGGTCGACGAGCGGGAGGTACAATGAGCAGTTCTTC. This encodes CASRSTSGRYNEQFF.

V is TRBV7-2 and J is TRBJ2-1; possibly TRBD1 for D (5 bases). CDR1 is SGHTA, CDR2 FQGNSA, per germline. V lost 1 base and J lost 8, with 24 bases in between. There are 18 residues in the CDR3. The CDR3 sequence: CASSLEHQGPFLSDEQFF. In nucleotides, the CDR3 is TGTGCCAGCAGCTTAGAACACCAGGGCCCATTTTTATCGGATGAGCAGTTCTTC.

The rearrangement links TRBV30 to TRBJ2-2, with 14 bases identical to TRBD2. In germline, CDR1 is GTSNPN, CDR2 SVGIG (reference sequence). The CDR3 has 19 amino acids. V lost 2 bases, J lost 6 bases, and 14 bases stayed unmatched. As DNA, the CDR3 is TGTGCCTGGAGTCTACCCTTCGCGACTAGCGGGAGGGCCCCCGGGGAGCTGTTTTTT. Protein product: CAWSLPFATSGRAPGELFF. Complete variable domain (other parts from reference TRBV30 and TRBJ2-2): SQTIHQWPATLVQPVGSPLSLECTVEGTSNPNLYWYRQAAGRGLQLLFYSVGIGQISSEVPQNLSASRPQDRQFILSSKKLLLSDSGFYLCAWSLPFATSGRAPGELFFGEGSRLTVL.

Only a few counts were recorded for this clone. J is TRBJ2-7 and V is TRBV4-1; possible D gene TRBD2, 5 bases. V lost 1 base to trimming and J lost 7 bases, with 8 bases between them. Germline V gene lookup returns CDR1 MGHRA and CDR2 YSYEKL. The CDR3 has 12 residues. The CDR3 DNA follows: TGCGCCAGCAGCCAAGGAGAGGGAGAGCAGTACTTC. Amino acids: CASSQGEGEQYF.

The V call is TRBV4-1, the J call TRBJ2-1, with 12 nucleotides matching TRBD2. The germline V gene encodes CDR1 MGHRA and CDR2 YSYEKL. Trimming cost V 3 bases and J 8 bases; bases outside gene matches: 5. This CDR3 has 15 residues. DNA for the CDR3: TGCGCCAGCAGCCAGAGCGGACTAGCGGGATATGAGCAGTTCTTC. The encoded protein is CASSQSGLAGYEQFF.

J is TRBJ1-1 and V is TRBV4-3; D uncertain. Looked up from germline, CDR1 is LGHNA and CDR2 is YSLEER. There are 15 residues in the CDR3. V shed 0 bases and J shed 4 bases, with 12 bases lying between them. The CDR3 nucleotides are TGCGCCAGCAGCCAAGAGTTATTCGGTGGCACTGAAGCTTTCTTT. This sequence encodes CASSQELFGGTEAFF.

The chain carries TRBV9 and TRBJ2-6; 7 nucleotides line up with TRBD1. Germline CDR1 and CDR2: SGDLS and YYNGEE. CDR3 length: 16 residues. The V gene end was trimmed by 4 bases and the J gene end by 0 bases; junction bases not matched to a gene: 4. CDR3 sequence: CASSPPGGSGANVLTF. In DNA form, the CDR3 reads TGTGCCAGCAGCCCTCCAGGGGGCTCTGGGGCCAACGTCCTGACTTTC.

This clone has a single count. The V call is TRBV2, the J call TRBJ1-1, with 7 bases identical to TRBD1. This CDR3 region has 14 residues. J gave up 0 bases and V 5 bases, and 3 bases lay outside the gene matches. Germline loops: CDR1 SNHLY, CDR2 FYNNEI. CDR3 sequence reads: CASSKDRLNTEAFF. CDR3 DNA sequence: TGTGCCAGCAGTAAGGACAGGTTGAACACTGAAGCTTTCTTT.

The J gene is TRBJ2-2, the V gene TRBV7-8; D is perhaps TRBD2 (5 bases). Germline-derived CDR1 and CDR2 are SGHVS and FQNEAQ. Trimming cost V 3 bases and J 5 bases, with 10 bases left between them. This CDR3 contains 14 residues. The chain's CDR3 is CASSFPRGTGELFF. CDR3 in DNA: TGTGCCAGCAGCTTCCCTAGAGGGACCGGGGAGCTGTTTTTT.

The chain has TRBV20-1 and TRBJ1-1, with D possibly TRBD1 on 6 matching bases. Between the trimmed V and J ends, which lost 7 bases and 1 base, there was a span of 7 bases. This CDR3 has 11 amino acids. CDR1 is DFQATT, CDR2 SNEGSKA, per germline (reference sequence). This CDR3 reads CSGTENTEAFF. For the CDR3, the DNA is TGCAGTGGGACAGAGAACACTGAAGCTTTCTTT.

The rearrangement links TRBV29-1 to TRBJ2-7; 7 nucleotides agree with TRBD1. Per the germline V gene, CDR1 is SQVTM and CDR2 is ANQGSEA. V shed 6 bases and J 2 bases; nucleotides not matched to a gene: 7. This CDR3 is built from 13 residues. The CDR3 DNA reads as TGCAGCGTCCGAGGGACAGTTACCTACGAGCAGTACTTC. This translates into CSVRGTVTYEQYF.

The chain employs TRBV5-4 and TRBJ1-1, with no clear D. Trimming cost V 9 bases and J 1 base, with 13 bases left between them. Germline assignment: CDR1 SGHNT and CDR2 YYREEE (reference sequence). This CDR3 comprises 13 residues. The chain's CDR3 is CATGGGQNTEAFF. The CDR3 DNA sequence: TGTGCCACCGGAGGAGGGCAGAACACTGAAGCTTTCTTT.

The CDR3 region is CASSLSGTGELFF. The CDR3 bases are TGTGCCAGCAGCTTATCTGGCACCGGGGAGCTGTTTTTT. This chain connects TRBV7-3 to TRBJ2-2, with no clear D. The CDR3 has 13 residues. Germline V gene data show CDR1 as SGHTA and CDR2 as FQGTGA. V lost 2 bases and J 4 bases, leaving 5 bases between the germline ends. Full variable domain (remainder filled in from reference TRBV7-3 and TRBJ2-2): GAGVSQTPSNKVTEKGKYVELRCDPISGHTALYWYRQSLGQGPEFLIYFQGTGAADDSGLPNDRFFAVRPEGSVSTLKIQRTERGDSAVYLCASSLSGTGELFFGEGSRLTVL.

V is TRBV27 and J is TRBJ2-2, with D possibly being TRBD2 (5 bases). The V end was cut by 2 bases, the J end by 6 bases, with 7 bases between. This CDR3 has 13 amino acids. Germline CDR1 is MNHEY and CDR2 is SMNVEV (reference sequence). This CDR3 is CASSLRGPGELFF. CDR3 nucleotides: TGTGCCAGCAGTTTACGGGGTCCCGGGGAGCTGTTTTTT.

The J gene is TRBJ1-5, the V gene TRBV4-3; no clear D. V gave up 0 bases and J gave up 5 bases, with 11 bases separating them. This CDR3 is built from 15 residues. CDR1 is LGHNA, CDR2 YSLEER, per germline. CDR3 protein: CASSQDRQTYQPQHF. CDR3 bases: TGCGCCAGCAGCCAAGATCGGCAGACATATCAGCCCCAGCATTTT.

The rearrangement uses TRBV11-2 and TRBJ2-1, with 8 positions matching TRBD1. Trimming took 6 bases from V and 0 from J; bases not matched to a gene: 4. The CDR3 is 15 amino acids. The germline CDR1 and CDR2 sequences are SGHAT and FQNNGV. CDR3 residues: CASSSDRGSYNEQFF. The DNA of the CDR3 is TGTGCCAGCAGTTCCGACAGGGGCTCCTACAATGAGCAGTTCTTC.

The V gene is TRBV7-3, the J gene TRBJ2-1; TRBD2 might be the D (5 bases). Germline-derived CDR1 and CDR2 are SGHTA and FQGTGA. V was pared by 5 bases and J by 9 bases, with 8 bases between. The CDR3 length is 11 residues. The CDR3 region is CASSLGSEQFF. The CDR3 region has the DNA TGTGCCAGCAGCCTGGGGAGTGAGCAGTTCTTC.